Shown below are 8 T cell receptor beta chains from a single sample sequenced in a study of T cells in Graves' hyperthyroidism and ophthalmopathy. Template material for amplifying TCR beta CDR3 regions consisted of RNA transcripts. When the TCR CDR3 underwent first-round RT-PCR, the HTBI primer set was used. TCRdb ran MiXCR on the multiplex PCR reads and lists one entry per CDR3 protein. The table includes hundreds of thousands of distinct CDR3 sequences, around 15% detected once. Sample: blood. The receptors originated from a woman aged 60-75 years with Graves' ophthalmopathy.

This clonotype came up a few times. This chain links TRBV14 with TRBJ2-5; D call uncertain. The CDR3 consists of 13 residues. Deletions cut 4 bases from V and 5 bases from J, with 11 bases between. Germline CDR1 and CDR2: SGHDN and FVKESK. The CDR3 protein is CASSPWTRETQYF. In DNA, the CDR3 is TGTGCCAGCAGCCCCTGGACCCGGGAGACCCAGTACTTC.

The sample holds many counts of this clonotype. This chain joins TRBV7-2 and TRBJ2-7; D is ambiguous. CDR3 length equals 13 residues. Trimming cost V 5 bases and J 0 bases, with 8 bases left between them. Germline CDR1 SGHTA, CDR2 FQGNSA. In DNA, the CDR3 is TGTGCCAGCAGCCCTATGAGCTCCTACGAGCAGTACTTC. Its protein product is CASSPMSSYEQYF.

There are many counts of this clonotype. The chain combines TRBV18 with TRBJ2-1; no clear D gene. The CDR3 contains 13 residues. V was shortened by 6 bases and J by 5 bases, with 11 bases between the two germline ends. The germline CDR1 and CDR2 sequences are KGHSH and LQKENI. CDR3: CASSRTTDNEQFF. The CDR3 DNA reads as TGTGCCAGCTCCCGCACCACGGACAATGAGCAGTTCTTC.

This clonotype showed up just a few times. CDR3 nucleotides: TGTGCCAGCACCCCGGGACAGGGGGAAACCGGGGAGCTGTTTTTT. Its protein product is CASTPGQGETGELFF. The rearrangement uses TRBV12-3 or TRBV12-4 and TRBJ2-2; TRBD1 matches 11 bases. Germline trimming cut 7 bases from V and 5 bases from J; bases unmatched to any gene: 6. CDR3 length: 15 residues.

The chain recombines TRBV7-2 with TRBJ2-1; possible D gene TRBD1, 6 bases. This CDR3 has 14 residues. Trimming removed 5 bases from V and 2 bases from J, with 10 bases in between. Germline V gives CDR1 SGHTA, CDR2 FQGNSA. The CDR3 DNA is TGTGCCAGCAGCCCTAGGACAGCCTACAATGAGCAGTTCTTC. Encoded protein: CASSPRTAYNEQFF.

This clonotype was recorded many times. The chain combines TRBV28 with TRBJ1-2; TRBD1 is a possible D gene (6 bases). V was cut by 9 bases and J by 5 bases, with 16 bases left in between. This CDR3 spans 13 amino acids. Germline CDR1 reads MDHEN; CDR2 reads SYDVKM. The CDR3 DNA sequence: TGTGCCAGTAGCCGGTCACAGGGATATGGCTACACCTTC. It codes for CASSRSQGYGYTF.

This clonotype was detected only a few times. V usage is TRBV5-6 and J usage is TRBJ1-5; 7 bases line up with TRBD1. Germline values: CDR1 SGHDT, CDR2 YYEEEE. The CDR3 length is 15 residues. The V gene end was trimmed by 1 base and the J gene end by 3 bases; junction bases not matched to a gene: 4. CDR3 protein: CASSLLGQDNQPQHF. The CDR3 coding sequence is TGTGCCAGCAGCTTGCTAGGACAGGACAATCAGCCCCAGCATTTT.

This clonotype showed up many times. The chain combines TRBV7-9 with TRBJ2-5, with D possibly TRBD2 on 7 matching bases. Germline loops: CDR1 SEHNR, CDR2 FQNEAQ (reference sequence). The germline V and J ends were trimmed by 3 bases and 5 bases, with 13 bases remaining between them. The CDR3 consists of 14 residues. CDR3 region: CASSFGGRVETQYF. CDR3 in DNA: TGTGCCAGCAGCTTCGGGGGGCGTGTTGAGACCCAGTACTTC. Combining the CDR3 with reference TRBV7-9 and TRBJ2-5 gives the whole variable domain DTGVSQNPRHKITKRGQNVTFRCDPISEHNRLYWYRQTLGQGPEFLTYFQNEAQLEKSRLLSDRFSAERPKGSFSTLEIQRTEQGDSAMYLCASSFGGRVETQYFGPGTRLLVL.